What follows are 18 T cell receptor beta chains derived from one specimen sequenced in a study of blood T cell repertoires in COVID-19. TCRdb keeps only in-frame clones here, not all; method: immunoSEQ multiplex PCR. Among approximately 38,000 clones, roughly 94% were seen once, and the ten largest hold approximately 4.1%. Sequencing was performed on peripheral blood. The receptor set was obtained from a human donor with active COVID-19. The donor label of this sample is uncertain.

V and J are TRBV5-1 and TRBJ2-1; TRBD1 aligns across 10 bases. Losses at the gene ends were 0 bases for V and 4 bases for J; bases not matched to a gene: 1. Germline CDR1 is SGHRS and CDR2 is YFSETQ. The CDR3 runs 15 residues. The CDR3 nucleotides are TGCGCCAGCAGCTTGGAGGACAGGGGGTACAATGAGCAGTTCTTC. Its protein is CASSLEDRGYNEQFF.

The CDR3 spells CATQGRYEQYF. CDR3 in DNA: TGTGCCACCCAGGGAAGGTACGAGCAGTACTTC. The chain couples TRBV6-5 to TRBJ2-7, with D possibly TRBD1 on 5 matching bases. Trimming pared 10 bases from V and 4 bases from J, leaving 11 bases between. Germline CDR1 and CDR2: MNHEY and SVGAGI. CDR3 length equals 11 residues.

This chain connects TRBV5-6 to TRBJ2-1, with D perhaps TRBD1 (6 bases). V shed 0 bases and J shed 2 bases, with 6 bases lying between them. The CDR3 has 14 residues. Germline-derived CDR1 and CDR2 are SGHDT and YYEEEE. This chain's CDR3 is CASSLDRAYNEQFF. The CDR3 DNA reads TGTGCCAGCAGCTTGGACAGGGCCTACAATGAGCAGTTCTTC.

The chain joins TRBV6-5 to TRBJ1-1; 9 bases align to TRBD1. The V and J ends lost 9 bases and 7 bases, in that order; junction bases with no gene match: 15. The germline V gene has CDR1 MNHEY and CDR2 SVGAGI. The CDR3 has 15 residues. In nucleotides, the CDR3 is TGTGCCAGTTCCATGAGGGGGACAGGGCAGAATGAAGCTTTCTTT. Translated, it gives CASSMRGTGQNEAFF.

The rearrangement links TRBV18 to TRBJ1-5, with D possibly TRBD1 on 5 matching bases. Trimming took off 7 bases at V and 2 bases at J, with 12 bases between the two ends. CDR3 length: 14 amino acids. Looked up from germline, CDR1 is KGHSH and CDR2 is LQKENI. The CDR3 region has the DNA TGTGCCAGCTGTGAGCTAGGGGGCAATCAGCCCCAGCATTTT. Its protein is CASCELGGNQPQHF.

This sequence joins TRBV25-1 and TRBJ2-3; TRBD2 matches at 7 bases. With V trimmed by 0 bases and J by 3 bases, 9 bases remained unmatched. The CDR3 totals 17 residues. Germline V gives CDR1 MGHDK, CDR2 SYGVNS. This chain's CDR3 is CASSEYRAGEWTDTQYF. CDR3 nucleotides: TGTGCCAGCAGTGAATATAGGGCGGGAGAGTGGACAGATACGCAGTATTTT.

V gene TRBV2 combines with J gene TRBJ2-7; D may be TRBD1 (7 bases). V gave up 6 bases and J gave up 5 bases, with 14 bases separating them. Germline CDR1 reads SNHLY; CDR2 reads FYNNEI. This CDR3 spans 13 amino acids. CDR3 coding DNA: TGTGCCAGCAGGTTGGCAGGGGGGAACGAGCAGTACTTC. Amino acids: CASRLAGGNEQYF. Full variable domain (outside the CDR3, taken from reference TRBV2 and TRBJ2-7): EPEVTQTPSHQVTQMGQEVILRCVPISNHLYFYWYRQILGQKVEFLVSFYNNEISEKSEIFDDQFSVERPDGSNFTLKIRSTKLEDSAMYFCASRLAGGNEQYFGPGTRLTVT.

This clone has only one observation. The chain carries TRBV5-5 and TRBJ1-1; 7 bases fit TRBD1. The CDR3 runs to 14 residues. With V trimmed by 6 bases and J by 5 bases, 10 bases remained unmatched. Germline CDR1 reads SGHKS; CDR2 reads YYEKEE (reference sequence). The CDR3 region has the DNA TGTGCCAGCACCTCGTACACAGGGGTGACTGAAGCTTTCTTT. It is translated as CASTSYTGVTEAFF.

This clone was counted once. The CDR3 sequence is CASSSPSGDTQYF. The CDR3 nucleotides are TGTGCCAGCAGTTCCCCCAGCGGAGATACGCAGTATTTT. The V and J genes are TRBV6-5 and TRBJ2-3; D might be TRBD2 (5 bases). CDR1 is MNHEY, CDR2 SVGAGI, per germline. The CDR3 is 13 amino acids. V was pared by 4 bases and J by 5 bases, with 10 bases between.

V and J are TRBV19 and TRBJ2-1; 7 bases align to TRBD2. The CDR3 consists of 15 residues. Trimming cost V 6 bases and J 5 bases; bases outside gene matches: 10. CDR1 is LNHDA, CDR2 SQIVND, per germline (reference sequence). CDR3 coding DNA: TGTGCCAGTAGGGATTTCGGGACTAATAACAATGAGCAGTTCTTC. Protein: CASRDFGTNNNEQFF. Complete variable domain (other parts from reference TRBV19 and TRBJ2-1): DGGITQSPKYLFRKEGQNVTLSCEQNLNHDAMYWYRQDPGQGLRLIYYSQIVNDFQKGDIAEGYSVSREKKESFPLTVTSAQKNPTAFYLCASRDFGTNNNEQFFGPGTRLTVL.

The CDR3 coding sequence is TGCAGCGTTGAGACAGGGATGAACACTGAAGCTTTCTTT. Its translation is CSVETGMNTEAFF. The J gene is TRBJ1-1, the V gene TRBV29-1; 7 bases map to TRBD1. This CDR3 is 13 amino acids long. Losses at the gene ends were 3 bases for V and 0 bases for J; bases not matched to a gene: 1. Per germline, CDR1 SQVTM and CDR2 ANQGSEA. Supplemented by reference TRBV29-1 and TRBJ1-1, the full variable domain reads SAVISQKPSRDICQRGTSLTIQCQVDSQVTMMFWYRQQPGQSLTLIATANQGSEATYESGFVIDKFPISRPNLTFSTLTVSNMSPEDSSIYLCSVETGMNTEAFFGQGTRLTVV.

V is TRBV10-3 and J is TRBJ2-3, with 10 bases fitting TRBD1. The CDR3 spans 15 residues. V was pared by 6 bases and J by 9 bases, with 12 bases of the junction left unmatched. CDR1 is ENHRY, CDR2 SYGVKD, per germline. CDR3 loop: CAISGKGTGEETQYF. DNA for the CDR3: TGTGCCATCAGCGGTAAAGGGACAGGGGAAGAAACGCAGTATTTT.

This chain joins TRBV7-2 and TRBJ1-1; the match to TRBD1 covers 7 bases. J was trimmed by 7 bases and V by 2 bases; bases with no gene match: 7. From germline, CDR1 is SGHTA and CDR2 FQGNSA. The CDR3 is 14 amino acids. CDR3 coding DNA: TGTGCCAGCAGCTTACAGGGGGACGTTGGTGAAGCTTTCTTT. Translating gives CASSLQGDVGEAFF.

The chain carries TRBV7-8 and TRBJ1-3; 8 bases line up with TRBD1. V lost 4 bases to trimming and J lost 4 bases; unmatched junction nucleotides: 9. In germline, CDR1 is SGHVS, CDR2 FQNEAQ. The CDR3 is 16 amino acids. In DNA form, the CDR3 reads TGTGCCAGCAGCTCACACAGGACAGGGTCAGGAAACACCATATATTTT. It specifies CASSSHRTGSGNTIYF.

The chain couples TRBV10-3 to TRBJ1-2; D is ambiguous. V lost 10 bases, J lost 5 bases, and 8 bases lay in between. The CDR3 spans 10 residues. CDR1 and CDR2 from the germline V gene are ENHRY and SYGVKD. Written as DNA, the CDR3 is TGTGCCACGGGAGAGTATGGCTACACCTTC. This encodes CATGEYGYTF.

V usage is TRBV5-5 and J usage is TRBJ1-1; D may be TRBD1 (6 bases). From germline, CDR1 is SGHKS and CDR2 YYEKEE (reference sequence). This CDR3 has 13 residues. Trimming shortened V by 4 bases and J by 4 bases, and 11 bases separated the two germline ends. Written as DNA, the CDR3 is TGTGCCAGCAGCCGAGGACAGCTCACTGAAGCTTTCTTT. Its protein is CASSRGQLTEAFF.

The chain recombines TRBV9 with TRBJ1-2; D perhaps matches TRBD1 (5 bases). The CDR3 has 14 residues. V lost 0 bases and J 4 bases, leaving 10 bases between the germline ends. Germline CDR1 reads SGDLS; CDR2 reads YYNGEE. The CDR3 sequence is CASSVGGGSYGYTF. The DNA for the CDR3 is TGTGCCAGCAGCGTAGGGGGCGGCAGCTATGGCTACACCTTC.

This clone is a singleton in its sample. The chain recombines TRBV6-6 with TRBJ2-7; 12 nucleotides match TRBD1. Unmatched junction bases numbered 7, after V lost 6 bases and J lost 7 bases. This CDR3 spans 14 amino acids. Per the germline V gene, CDR1 is MNHNY and CDR2 is SVGAGI (reference sequence). In nucleotides, the CDR3 is TGTGCCAGCAGCAGGGACAGGGGGCTGGGAGAGCAGTACTTC. It codes for CASSRDRGLGEQYF.